This T cell receptor (beta chain) was sequenced during a study of CD8 T cells in ankylosing spondylitis. Study results and caveats: Under 10 highly homologous variants formed a TCR beta motif that appeared characteristic of ankylosing spondylitis blood.

Quantitative 5'-RACE was performed with molecular barcodes, and it yielded the TCR beta libraries. TCRdb analysed the 5' RACE reads with MiXCR anew, one entry per CDR3 protein. The sample shows about 400,000 distinct CDR3 sequences, approximately 20% of them seen only once. This clonotype was seen more than once but under ten times. The antigen is unknown. CDR3 length: 16 amino acids. Germline V gene data show CDR1 as SEHNR and CDR2 as FQNEAQ (reference sequence). The germline V and J ends were trimmed by 0 bases and 1 base, with 13 bases remaining between them. The genes are TRBV7-9 and TRBJ2-7; D unresolved. This clonotype was sampled from a male donor with ankylosing spondylitis. The sample was blood, either unsorted or a sorted T cell fraction (not recorded which). The CDR3 sequence is CASSLAPSAVSYEQYF. As DNA, the CDR3 is TGTGCCAGCAGCTTAGCTCCCTCGGCAGTATCCTACGAGCAGTACTTC.